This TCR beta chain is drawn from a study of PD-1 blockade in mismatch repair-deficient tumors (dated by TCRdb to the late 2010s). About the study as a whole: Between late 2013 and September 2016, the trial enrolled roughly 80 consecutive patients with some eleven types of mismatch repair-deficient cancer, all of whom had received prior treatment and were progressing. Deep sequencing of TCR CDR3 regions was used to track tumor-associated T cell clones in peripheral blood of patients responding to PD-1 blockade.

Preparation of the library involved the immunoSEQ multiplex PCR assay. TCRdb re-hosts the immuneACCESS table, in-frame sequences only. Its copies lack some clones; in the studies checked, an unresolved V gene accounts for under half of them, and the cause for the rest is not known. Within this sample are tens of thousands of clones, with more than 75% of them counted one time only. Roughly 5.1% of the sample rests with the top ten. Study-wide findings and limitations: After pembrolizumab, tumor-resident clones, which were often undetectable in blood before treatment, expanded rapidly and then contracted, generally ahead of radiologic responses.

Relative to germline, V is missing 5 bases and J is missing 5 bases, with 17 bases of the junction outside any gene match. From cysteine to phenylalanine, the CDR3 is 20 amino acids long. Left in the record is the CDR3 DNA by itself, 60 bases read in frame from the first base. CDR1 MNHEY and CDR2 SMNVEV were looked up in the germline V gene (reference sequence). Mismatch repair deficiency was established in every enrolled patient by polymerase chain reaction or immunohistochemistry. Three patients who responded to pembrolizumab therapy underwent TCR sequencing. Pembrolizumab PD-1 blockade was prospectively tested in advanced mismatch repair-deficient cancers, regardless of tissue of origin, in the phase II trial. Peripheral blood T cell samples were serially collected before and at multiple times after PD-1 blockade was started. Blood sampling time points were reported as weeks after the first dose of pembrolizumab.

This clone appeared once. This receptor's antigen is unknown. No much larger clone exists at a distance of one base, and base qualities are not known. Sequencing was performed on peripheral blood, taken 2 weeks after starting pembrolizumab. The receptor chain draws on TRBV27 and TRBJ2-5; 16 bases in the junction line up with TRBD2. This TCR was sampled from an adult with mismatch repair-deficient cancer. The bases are TGTGCCAGCAGTCGCATCGGGACTAGCGGGAGGGCAGGTGGTTTCGAGACCCAGTACTTC. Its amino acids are CASSRIGTSGRAGGFETQYF.